This T cell receptor beta chain was documented in a study of blood T cell repertoires in COVID-19. Original methodology: Estimation of nucleated cell counts relied on the amplification of reference gene primers. This table comes from immunoSEQ multiplex PCR, and its TCRdb copy is limited to in-frame clones, with some not included. Clone size and the V and J calls come from that table; the DNA yielded D and trimming. The table has about 310,000 clones, approximately 90% seen once. What was sequenced was PBMCs or T cells enriched from blood (not recorded which). The receptor's source is a young woman who had recovered from COVID-19.

In nucleotides, the CDR3 is TGTGCCACATTGAAACAGGGGTACACTGAAGCTTTCTTT. Translation gives CATLKQGYTEAFF. This chain connects TRBV7-2 to TRBJ1-1; 7 nucleotides match TRBD1. Germline CDR1 is SGHTA and CDR2 is FQGNSA. The CDR3 extends over 13 amino acids. With 10 bases clipped from V and 3 bases from J, the junction kept 8 bases outside the gene matches.